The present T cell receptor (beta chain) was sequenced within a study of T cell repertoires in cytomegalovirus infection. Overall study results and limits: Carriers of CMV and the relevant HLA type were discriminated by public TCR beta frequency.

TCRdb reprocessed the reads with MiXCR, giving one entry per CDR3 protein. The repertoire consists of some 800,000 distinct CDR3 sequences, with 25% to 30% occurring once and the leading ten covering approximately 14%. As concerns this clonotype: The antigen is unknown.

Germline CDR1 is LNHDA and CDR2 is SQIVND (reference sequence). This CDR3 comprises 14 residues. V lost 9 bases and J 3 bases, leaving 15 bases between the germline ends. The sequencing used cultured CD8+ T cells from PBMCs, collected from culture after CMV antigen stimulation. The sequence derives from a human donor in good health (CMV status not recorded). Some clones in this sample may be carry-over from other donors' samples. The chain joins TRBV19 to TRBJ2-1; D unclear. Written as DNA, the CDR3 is TGTGCCAGCCGACGTATGTCGGACTACAATGAGCAGTTCTTC. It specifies CASRRMSDYNEQFF. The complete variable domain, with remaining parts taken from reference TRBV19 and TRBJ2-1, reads DGGITQSPKYLFRKEGQNVTLSCEQNLNHDAMYWYRQDPGQGLRLIYYSQIVNDFQKGDIAEGYSVSREKKESFPLTVTSAQKNPTAFYLCASRRMSDYNEQFFGPGTRLTVL.